This record covers a single T cell receptor beta chain. It lacks a known antigen. No much larger clonotype is one base removed from it; base qualities were not supplied. Each collaborating institution followed its own protocols to collect whole blood in K2EDTA tubes. For TCRbeta analysis, collaborators shipped samples in one of three forms: frozen whole blood, isolated PBMCs, or DNA extracted from either of those sample types. The data stem from a study of blood T cell repertoires in COVID-19 (dated by TCRdb to between 2020 and 2021). Describing the broader study: The collaborator samples originated in the United States, Italy and Spain and spanned the acute and convalescent phases of COVID-19. The prospective study material was composed of cDNA or gDNA derived from T cells, B-cell-depleted T cells, or PBMCs. The dataset comprised deeply sampled blood TCRbeta repertoires from subjects exposed to, actively infected with, or recovered from COVID-19. A freely available public database, intended as a resource for researchers studying the immune response to SARS-CoV-2, is where the repertoires were released. The samples were drawn from the first 160 participants of the ongoing ImmuneRACE study and from 1,254 subjects provided by 6 global collaborators. Sample metadata almost always included a de-identified subject ID, COVID-19 status, age in years and sex. Where HLA class I and class II types were available, the types were taken from metadata supplied by the sample provider, not from assay-based typing.

Germline trimming amounts to 3 bases on V and 4 bases on J, with 4 as the count of junction bases outside the gene matches. The CDR3 holds 15 amino acids from the cysteine to the phenylalanine. CDR3 DNA only is kept here, 45 bases in frame from base 1. CDR1 is given as MGHRA and CDR2 as YSYEKL, both from the germline V gene. Paper-wide results and their limitations: Clinical and demographic metadata were provided uncurated, with the amount varying by source and participant.

TCRbeta CDR3 regions were amplified from genomic DNA using the immunoSEQ Assay, a bias-controlled multiplex PCR. The source study handled its data this way. Nucleated cell counts per sample were estimated from amplification of reference gene primers within the assay. To quantify the absolute abundance of each unique TCRbeta CDR3 rearrangement, sequence reads were collapsed and filtered. For each sample, productive Simpson clonality was calculated as the square root of Simpson's diversity index across productive rearrangements. TCRdb carries this immuneACCESS record with in-frame sequences only. Its versions omit some clonotypes, under half of them owing to an unresolved V gene in the studies checked, with the rest unexplained. The V and J calls and clone size were taken over from that table, and D and trimming were inferred from the DNA. In all, the sample holds 40,000 to 60,000 clones, and 86% of those were seen once. The top ten constitute roughly 14% of the sample.

What was sequenced was peripheral blood. This TCR came from a human donor in a cohort sampled during active COVID-19. The sequence joins TRBV4-1 to TRBJ2-7, and 12 junctional nucleotides match TRBD1. The nucleotide sequence reads TGCGCCAGCAGCCACTCGGGACAGGGGGCTTACGAGCAGTACTTC. This gives the protein CASSHSGQGAYEQYF.